The 18 T cell receptor beta chains given below trace back to one sample, sequenced in a study of cytomegalovirus exposure and HLA in healthy donors. PCR amplification relied on 60 Vbeta primers (plus 13 Jbeta primers). The protocol was immunoSEQ multiplex PCR, while the TCRdb copy is restricted to in-frame clones and leaves out a portion. The sample includes 150,000 or so clones, approximately 81% seen only once; the top ten take approximately 2%. The sequenced sample consisted of PBMCs. The origin of the receptors is a man younger than 35 in good health and CMV-seropositive.

The chain combines TRBV9 with TRBJ2-1, with TRBD2 matching 8 bases. CDR1 SGDLS and CDR2 YYNGEE come from the germline V gene. The ends lost 0 bases at V and 7 bases at J; junction bases unmatched: 6. The CDR3 is made up of 15 amino acids. The CDR3 region is CASSVGGTSVNEQFF. The CDR3 bases are TGTGCCAGCAGCGTAGGAGGGACTAGTGTTAATGAGCAGTTCTTC.

The chain uses TRBV30 and TRBJ2-6; the D gene is possibly TRBD1 (6 bases). Looked up from germline, CDR1 is GTSNPN and CDR2 is SVGIG (reference sequence). Between the trimmed V and J ends, which lost 6 bases and 0 bases, there was a span of 9 bases. This CDR3 has 14 residues. This CDR3 reads CACNRDSGANVLTF. In DNA, the CDR3 is TGTGCCTGCAACAGGGACTCTGGGGCCAACGTCCTGACTTTC.

This chain links TRBV7-2 with TRBJ1-3; maybe TRBD1 (6 bases). Germline CDR1 reads SGHTA; CDR2 reads FQGNSA. The V gene lost 1 base and the J gene lost 7 bases, with 14 bases spanning the gap. This CDR3 has 15 amino acids. This CDR3 reads CASSLDRVSGNTIYF. DNA for the CDR3: TGTGCCAGCAGCTTAGACAGGGTTTCGGGCAACACCATATATTTT.

The rearrangement joins TRBV27 to TRBJ2-3; 11 bases line up with TRBD2. Per germline, CDR1 MNHEY and CDR2 SMNVEV (reference sequence). This CDR3 has 16 residues. Trimming at V came to 4 bases and at J to 2 bases, leaving 5 bases not matched to a gene. Here the CDR3 DNA reads TGTGCCAGCAGTTCCCTGGGACTAGCGGCCACAGATACGCAGTATTTT. Translated: CASSSLGLAATDTQYF.

The chain employs TRBV6-1 and TRBJ1-1; TRBD1 matches at 9 bases. The CDR3 is made up of 14 amino acids. V lost 7 bases, J lost 5 bases, and 8 bases stayed unmatched. The germline CDR1 and CDR2 sequences are MNHNS and SASEGT. The CDR3 DNA follows: TGTGCCAGCATTAACAGGGGGCGAGGTACTGAAGCTTTCTTT. It codes for CASINRGRGTEAFF.

V usage is TRBV25-1 and J usage is TRBJ2-2; 8 bases fit TRBD1. This CDR3 has 13 amino acids. Germline V CDR1 and CDR2: MGHDK, SYGVNS. V shed 6 bases, J shed 6 bases, and the junction held 3 bases outside the gene matches. CDR3 sequence (DNA): TGTGCCAGCAGGGACAGGGCCGCCGGGGAGCTGTTTTTT. Amino acid sequence: CASRDRAAGELFF.

Only a few counts were recorded for this clone. This chain links TRBV21-1 with TRBJ2-5; TRBD2 is the table's D call, not checked against the DNA. TRBV21-1 is a pseudogene segment. CDR3 size: 17 residues. The CDR3 reads CASSKNELAGGVETQYF. CDR3 in DNA: TGTGCCAGCAGCAAAAACGAACTAGCGGGGGGGGTAGAGACCCAGTACTTC.

The chain joins TRBV4-2 to TRBJ2-7; possible D gene TRBD2, 6 bases. The CDR3 runs 15 residues. Looked up from germline, CDR1 is LGHNA and CDR2 is YNFKEQ. Trimming stripped 0 bases from V and 3 bases from J, with 12 bases between. The CDR3 protein is CASSQDRDGGYEQYF. The CDR3 nucleotides are TGTGCCAGCAGCCAAGATCGGGACGGGGGCTACGAGCAGTACTTC.

The chain has TRBV2 and TRBJ2-2; 7 positions agree with TRBD1. The V and J ends lost 4 bases and 3 bases, in that order; junction bases with no gene match: 5. The CDR3 is 15 amino acids. Germline V gene sequence: CDR1 SNHLY, CDR2 FYNNEI. The CDR3 reads CASSGDRVYTGELFF. DNA of the CDR3: TGTGCCAGCAGTGGAGACAGGGTGTACACCGGGGAGCTGTTTTTT.

This rearrangement joins TRBV19 to TRBJ1-5, with D possibly TRBD1 on 6 matching bases. From germline, CDR1 is LNHDA and CDR2 SQIVND (reference sequence). V was cut by 5 bases and J by 4 bases, with 9 bases left in between. This CDR3 has 13 amino acids. The CDR3 DNA follows: TGTGCCAGTAGTGATACAGGGAATCAGCCCCAGCATTTT. Protein sequence: CASSDTGNQPQHF.

V gene TRBV7-3 combines with J gene TRBJ2-3; D is ambiguous. Between the trimmed V and J ends, which lost 1 base and 1 base, there was a span of 9 bases. The V gene's germline CDR1 is SGHTA and CDR2 FQGTGA. The CDR3 consists of 15 residues. CDR3 residues: CASSLNPSGTDTQYF. In DNA form, the CDR3 reads TGTGCCAGCAGCTTAAATCCCTCCGGCACAGATACGCAGTATTTT.

The chain uses TRBV9 and TRBJ2-2; D may be TRBD2 (5 bases). CDR1 and CDR2 from the germline V gene are SGDLS and YYNGEE. The CDR3 contains 16 residues. V was clipped by 0 bases and J by 7 bases, with 16 bases between them. CDR3 sequence: CASSVEFPGFGGELFF. CDR3 DNA sequence: TGTGCCAGCAGCGTAGAATTCCCGGGGTTTGGCGGGGAGCTGTTTTTT.

The chain couples TRBV11-3 to TRBJ1-2; D gene unclear. This CDR3 region has 15 residues. CDR1 SGHNT and CDR2 YENEEA come from the germline V gene. Trimming pared 0 bases from V and 2 bases from J, leaving 10 bases between. CDR3 nucleotides: TGTGCCAGCAGCTTAGATCCAGGCAGCAACTATGGCTACACCTTC. This sequence encodes CASSLDPGSNYGYTF.

This clone was counted a few times. This chain connects TRBV7-9 to TRBJ1-4, with a tentative D call TRBD1 (6 bases). Germline V gene data show CDR1 as SEHNR and CDR2 as FQNEAQ (reference sequence). V lost 5 bases and J lost 0, with 10 bases in between. The CDR3 is 15 amino acids. The CDR3 region is CASSPWTATNEKLFF. The DNA for the CDR3 is TGTGCCAGCAGCCCCTGGACAGCAACTAATGAAAAACTGTTTTTT.

This clone came up a few times. The chain recombines TRBV11-2 with TRBJ1-1; the D gene is possibly TRBD1 (5 bases). CDR1 and CDR2 from the germline V gene are SGHAT and FQNNGV. Trimming took off 3 bases at V and 2 bases at J, with 10 bases between the two ends. CDR3 size: 14 residues. The CDR3 coding sequence is TGTGCCAGCAGCTTCGGGGGACCTAACACTGAAGCTTTCTTT. Its protein is CASSFGGPNTEAFF.

The chain couples TRBV7-2 to TRBJ2-7; TRBD1 agrees at 7 bases. Germline CDR1 SGHTA, CDR2 FQGNSA. Losses at the gene ends were 7 bases for V and 2 bases for J; bases not matched to a gene: 5. The CDR3 extends over 13 amino acids. The CDR3 DNA reads as TGTGCCAGCAAAGAGGGGGCGGCCTACGAGCAGTACTTC. It yields the protein CASKEGAAYEQYF. Full variable domain (missing parts from reference TRBV7-2 and TRBJ2-7): GAGVSQSPSNKVTEKGKDVELRCDPISGHTALYWYRQSLGQGLEFLIYFQGNSAPDKSGLPSDRFSAERTGGSVSTLTIQRTQQEDSAVYLCASKEGAAYEQYFGPGTRLTVT.

This rearrangement joins TRBV11-1 to TRBJ2-5; D possibly corresponds to TRBD1 (6 bases). The CDR3 is 14 residues long. V lost 2 bases and J 4 bases, leaving 11 bases between the germline ends. The germline V gene encodes CDR1 SGHAT and CDR2 FQDESV (reference sequence). CDR3 nucleotides: TGTGCCAGCAGCTTAAACAGGGTAGGAGAGACCCAGTACTTC. This sequence encodes CASSLNRVGETQYF.

The gene calls are TRBV5-4 and TRBJ2-3; D is uncertain. This CDR3 has 12 amino acids. V lost 3 bases, J lost 6 bases, and 8 bases lay in between. Per germline, CDR1 SGHNT and CDR2 YYREEE (reference sequence). The CDR3 DNA follows: TGTGCCAGCAGCTACAGCTGGGATACGCAGTATTTT. Protein product: CASSYSWDTQYF.